The rows below give T cell receptor beta chains drawn from one sample of a study of CD8+ T cells in alopecia areata. Sequencing was performed with immunoSEQ multiplex PCR; in TCRdb, only in-frame clones are kept and a portion is missing. The sample records under 70,000 clones, 60% being singletons. The source material was CD8+ T cells sorted from blood, sampled at week 0. The origin of the receptors is a human donor with alopecia areata. Each CDR3 is given without its conserved first and last residue.

cdr3_aa | cdr3_length | v_call
ASSPGLAGAHPGETQY | 16 | TRBV9
SVVTDESYEQY | 11 | TRBV29-1
ASSLLAGNTGELF | 13 | TRBV11-2
ASIGWTSTDTQY | 12 | TRBV11-2
ASSLGTGQPQH | 11 | TRBV5-1
ASSNHGISYEQY | 12 | TRBV5-4
ASSYAPRNTEAF | 12 | TRBV6-5
ASSEDRNTEAF | 11 | TRBV5-1
ASSIGTEGPNEQF | 13 | TRBV25-1
ASSQDRSTLAGGYNEQF | 17 | TRBV4-2
ASSPGLGSGELF | 12 | TRBV27
ASSFVNEKLF | 10 | TRBV5-6
SVSLAGGGNEQF | 12 | TRBV29-1
ASSLFGRGETQY | 12 | TRBV27
AISPTGDVSGANVLT | 15 | TRBV10-3
ASSVEGTGELF | 11 | TRBV9
ASSSATSPLGVDTQY | 15 | TRBV11-2
ASSQVKLLGRTTGELF | 16 | TRBV14
ATSRDHEGGEQY | 12 | TRBV15
ASSYSSLGINYGYT | 14 | TRBV6-5
SALWTGDSTDTQY | 13 | TRBV29-1
SGAGWDAQHPTDTQY | 15 | TRBV29-1
ASSLPLSSGGDPGNEQF | 17 | TRBV7-9
ASSQGTVSSYNEQF | 14 | TRBV6-1
ASSQDQGLTGELF | 13 | TRBV4-1
ASSLAPETGQPQH | 13 | TRBV7-9
ASSDRTGGEGHTDTQY | 16 | TRBV13
SVEGPPLGVGNQPQH | 15 | TRBV29-1
ASSPYQASGRPQF | 13 | TRBV11-2
ASSFWTSGRMGQETQY | 16 | TRBV28
ASDGPGNSPLH | 11 | TRBV2
ASSPIERSREHLEAF | 15 | TRBV5-4
ASSDIQTHEDEAF | 13 | TRBV25-1
ASSLAADRY | 9 | TRBV5-1
ASSRLDTQY | 9 | TRBV7-9
ASSLVRNTEAF | 11 | TRBV7-2
ASSQDFDRDGYGYT | 14 | TRBV5-5
SVVAGDIGYT | 10 | TRBV29-1
ASSLDKGAFEAF | 12 | TRBV5-1
ASSSPSGRAYNEQF | 14 | TRBV11-2